These 26 T cell receptor beta chains came from one sample sequenced in a study of cytomegalovirus exposure and HLA in healthy donors. Amplification used 60 Vbeta primers and 13 Jbeta primers. The method was immunoSEQ multiplex PCR; TCRdb's version includes in-frame clones alone and lacks a portion of them. Seen here are fewer than 95,000 clones, under 80% observed once, and the top ten hold roughly 6.7%. Sequencing was done on a sample of PBMCs. The receptors stem from a woman between 25 and 40 years old in good health and CMV-seronegative.

This clone was counted a few times. The rearrangement uses TRBV5-5 and TRBJ1-2, with TRBD1 identical over 7 bases. The CDR3 contains 13 residues. CDR1 and CDR2 from the germline V gene are SGHKS and YYEKEE (reference sequence). Trimming cost V 6 bases and J 5 bases; bases outside gene matches: 7. CDR3 loop: CASTVDRVYGYTF. The CDR3 region has the DNA TGTGCCAGCACAGTCGACAGGGTATATGGCTACACCTTC.

CDR3 sequence: CASRTPWRDSGRSDYGYTF. The CDR3 nucleotides read TGTGCCAGCAGGACACCCTGGCGGGACTCAGGACGCTCCGACTATGGCTACACCTTC. This rearrangement joins TRBV2 to TRBJ1-2, with a tentative D call TRBD1 (5 bases). The germline CDR1 and CDR2 sequences are SNHLY and FYNNEI. The CDR3 is 19 amino acids. V was trimmed by 6 bases and J by 3 bases, leaving 29 bases between them.

The chain recombines TRBV18 with TRBJ2-7, with 7 bases identical to TRBD1. The ends lost 1 base at V and 3 bases at J; junction bases unmatched: 9. CDR1 is KGHSH, CDR2 LQKENI, per germline. This CDR3 is 16 amino acids long. The CDR3 here is CASSPLSRGSLYEQYF. The CDR3 coding sequence is TGTGCCAGCTCACCACTCTCCAGGGGGTCCCTCTACGAGCAGTACTTC.

This clone has only one observation. The genes are TRBV5-6 and TRBJ1-2; weak D call: TRBD1 (6 bases). The CDR3 is 13 residues long. V was cut by 3 bases and J by 5 bases, with 11 bases left in between. The V gene's germline CDR1 is SGHDT and CDR2 YYEEEE. The chain's CDR3 is CASSSWGQYGYTF. The CDR3 DNA sequence: TGTGCCAGCAGCTCATGGGGACAATATGGCTACACCTTC.

This sequence joins TRBV5-6 and TRBJ1-6, with unresolved D. Trimming took off 6 bases at V and 4 bases at J, with 5 bases between the two ends. This CDR3 spans 12 amino acids. Germline CDR1 and CDR2: SGHDT and YYEEEE. As DNA, the CDR3 is TGTGCCAGCACCTCGTATAATTCACCCCTCCACTTT. Translated: CASTSYNSPLHF. Full variable domain (missing parts from reference TRBV5-6 and TRBJ1-6): DAGVTQSPTHLIKTRGQQVTLRCSPKSGHDTVSWYQQALGQGPQFIFQYYEEEERQRGNFPDRFSGHQFPNYSSELNVNALLLGDSALYLCASTSYNSPLHFGNGTRLTVT.

Comment on this clone: The same CDR3 arises from other DNA sequences in this sample as well. This rearrangement joins TRBV6-5 to TRBJ2-7; 8 bases agree with TRBD2. Germline CDR1 reads MNHEY; CDR2 reads SVGAGI. The V segment lost 0 bases and the J segment 3 bases; nucleotides outside the gene matches: 7. The CDR3 sequence is 16 residues long. CDR3 in amino acids: CASSYSGSGGLYEQYF. CDR3 nucleotides: TGTGCCAGCAGTTACTCAGGGAGCGGGGGCCTCTACGAGCAGTACTTC.

The V and J genes are TRBV15 and TRBJ1-2; the D gene is possibly TRBD1 (5 bases). CDR1 LNHNV and CDR2 YYDKDF come from the germline V gene (reference sequence). V was clipped by 0 bases and J by 2 bases, with 7 bases between them. This CDR3 spans 14 amino acids. The CDR3 is CATSREGGNYGYTF. The CDR3 DNA sequence: TGTGCCACCAGCAGAGAGGGGGGGAACTATGGCTACACCTTC.

This clone was found a few times. The chain uses TRBV6-6 and TRBJ2-7; possibly TRBD2 for D (5 bases). The CDR3 contains 14 residues. Germline V gene lookup returns CDR1 MNHNY and CDR2 SVGAGI (reference sequence). The germline V and J ends were trimmed by 6 bases and 2 bases, with 14 bases remaining between them. As DNA, the CDR3 is TGTGCCAGCAGGAGGACCGCTAGCACCTACGAGCAGTACTTC. Its protein product is CASRRTASTYEQYF.

V is TRBV28 and J is TRBJ1-2; 10 nucleotides agree with TRBD1. CDR3 length equals 15 residues. The junction had 7 bases not matched to a gene; V was cut back by 5 bases and J by 4 bases. Germline CDR1 and CDR2: MDHEN and SYDVKM. CDR3 residues: CASSPPTGGGYGYTF. In nucleotides, the CDR3 is TGTGCCAGCAGTCCCCCGACAGGGGGCGGCTATGGCTACACCTTC.

The chain uses TRBV6-6 and TRBJ2-2; a possible D gene is TRBD1 (5 bases). Per the germline V gene, CDR1 is MNHNY and CDR2 is SVGAGI (reference sequence). The germline V and J ends were trimmed by 6 bases and 6 bases, with 14 bases remaining between them. The CDR3 is made up of 14 amino acids. The CDR3 here is CASSFGAGAGELFF. The CDR3 DNA reads TGTGCCAGCAGCTTTGGGGCAGGCGCCGGGGAGCTGTTTTTT.

The V gene is TRBV28, the J gene TRBJ2-7, with a possible D match to TRBD1 (5 bases). This CDR3 is built from 15 residues. The germline gives CDR1 MDHEN, CDR2 SYDVKM. V gave up 10 bases and J gave up 6 bases, with 25 bases separating them. The CDR3 DNA sequence: TGTGCCACCCTGAAAGACAGTCGTAAGGTTGGCGAGCAGTACTTC. Amino acids: CATLKDSRKVGEQYF. The full variable domain, with the rest looked up from reference TRBV28 and TRBJ2-7, is DVKVTQSSRYLVKRTGEKVFLECVQDMDHENMFWYRQDPGLGLRLIYFSYDVKMKEKGDIPEGYSVSREKKERFSLILESASTNQTSMYLCATLKDSRKVGEQYFGPGTRLTVT.

The V call is TRBV13, the J call TRBJ1-3; D might be TRBD1 (6 bases). Germline CDR1 PRHDT, CDR2 FYEKMQ (reference sequence). Trimming cost V 6 bases and J 9 bases, with 9 bases left between them. CDR3 length equals 11 residues. This CDR3 is CASRGTSTIYF. In DNA, the CDR3 is TGTGCCAGCAGGGGGACAAGCACCATATATTTT.

The V call is TRBV7-2, the J call TRBJ2-1, with 10 positions matching TRBD2. CDR1 is SGHTA and CDR2 is FQGNSA in the germline V gene. Trimming removed 5 bases from V and 8 bases from J; junction bases left unmatched: 9. The CDR3 has 15 amino acids. CDR3 sequence (DNA): TGTGCCAGCAGCGGCCAGCTAGCGGGAGCACATGAGCAGTTCTTC. Translating gives CASSGQLAGAHEQFF.

This chain joins TRBV11-2 and TRBJ1-2; TRBD1 might be the D (6 bases). The germline CDR1 and CDR2 sequences are SGHAT and FQNNGV. This CDR3 region has 13 residues. Trimming removed 7 bases at V and 6 bases at J, with 15 bases between. The CDR3 DNA reads as TGTGCCAGCACCTTTAGGGGGGGAAATGGCTACACCTTC. Its protein product is CASTFRGGNGYTF.

The chain has TRBV5-6 and TRBJ1-3, with a tentative D call TRBD1 (5 bases). The CDR3 consists of 15 residues. The V end was cut by 0 bases, the J end by 2 bases, with 9 bases between. Germline V gene sequence: CDR1 SGHDT, CDR2 YYEEEE. DNA for the CDR3: TGTGCCAGCAGCTTGGCCAGGGTAGCTGGAAACACCATATATTTT. This sequence encodes CASSLARVAGNTIYF.

This clone was seen a handful of times. This sequence joins TRBV11-2 and TRBJ2-1; D not resolved. This CDR3 has 14 amino acids. Trimming removed 3 bases at V and 2 bases at J, with 8 bases between. Looked up from germline, CDR1 is SGHAT and CDR2 is FQNNGV. CDR3 nucleotide sequence: TGTGCCAGCAGCTTCATACTGCCCTACAATGAGCAGTTCTTC. Its protein is CASSFILPYNEQFF.

CDR3: CASSGGFGTSPLHF. The CDR3 DNA sequence: TGTGCCAGCAGTGGCGGTTTTGGTACTTCACCCCTCCACTTT. The chain recombines TRBV6-1 with TRBJ1-6; the D is unclear. From germline, CDR1 is MNHNS and CDR2 SASEGT. This CDR3 is built from 14 residues. Trimming took off 4 bases at V and 9 bases at J, with 13 bases between the two ends.

The J gene is TRBJ1-2, the V gene TRBV27, with a weak D call TRBD1 (5 bases). Germline V gene data show CDR1 as MNHEY and CDR2 as SMNVEV (reference sequence). V dropped 6 bases and J dropped 3 bases, with 11 bases sitting between them. The CDR3 loop spans 13 amino acids. The CDR3 DNA follows: TGTGCCAGCAGCCCCGGGGGGGACTATGGCTACACCTTC. It specifies CASSPGGDYGYTF.

The J gene is TRBJ2-5, the V gene TRBV7-2, with 8 bases lining up with TRBD1. CDR1 SGHTA and CDR2 FQGNSA come from the germline V gene. The CDR3 length is 15 residues. V shed 3 bases and J 5 bases; nucleotides not matched to a gene: 8. The CDR3 coding sequence is TGTGCCAGCAGCTTTGGACAGGGTAGGAGGGAGACCCAGTACTTC. Amino acids: CASSFGQGRRETQYF.

The chain is built from TRBV6-5 and TRBJ1-1; 8 bases map to TRBD1. V dropped 6 bases and J dropped 5; count of bases not matched to a gene: 11. The CDR3 loop spans 15 amino acids. The germline gives CDR1 MNHEY, CDR2 SVGAGI. In DNA form, the CDR3 reads TGTGCCAGCAGCCGAATTACAGGGGGTAATACTGAAGCTTTCTTT. Translation gives CASSRITGGNTEAFF.

The chain has TRBV18 and TRBJ2-7; 9 nucleotides line up with TRBD1. The CDR3 has 15 residues. CDR1 and CDR2 (germline): KGHSH, LQKENI. After removal of 2 bases from V and 6 bases from J, the junction contained 8 bases not matched to a gene. The CDR3 spells CASSPGTGPRSEQYF. CDR3 DNA: TGTGCCAGCTCACCAGGGACAGGGCCTAGGAGCGAGCAGTACTTC.

This clone appeared once. This chain uses TRBV25-1 with TRBJ2-6, with 7 positions matching TRBD1. Germline V gene lookup returns CDR1 MGHDK and CDR2 SYGVNS. V dropped 6 bases and J dropped 2; count of bases not matched to a gene: 10. The CDR3 extends over 17 amino acids. The CDR3 here is CASSPSTGKAGANVLTF. The CDR3 coding sequence is TGTGCCAGCAGCCCTTCGACAGGGAAGGCTGGGGCCAACGTCCTGACTTTC.

This clone has a handful of counts. The chain couples TRBV6-1 to TRBJ2-7; 7 positions match TRBD1. Looked up from germline, CDR1 is MNHNS and CDR2 is SASEGT. CDR3 length: 13 amino acids. The V segment lost 5 bases and the J segment 4 bases; nucleotides outside the gene matches: 5. The CDR3 nucleotides are TGTGCCAGCAGTCCGGGACAGATGTACGAGCAGTACTTC. It translates to CASSPGQMYEQYF.

This clone was seen only a few times. The CDR3 coding sequence is TGTGCCAGCAGTGAGCTAGCGGGGGCTGGAGAGACCCAGTACTTC. This codes for CASSELAGAGETQYF. The gene calls are TRBV6-1 and TRBJ2-5; 10 bases fit TRBD2. Germline V gene sequence: CDR1 MNHNS, CDR2 SASEGT. The CDR3 covers 15 residues. The trim removed 3 bases at V and 4 bases at J, leaving 5 bases unmatched.

The chain is built from TRBV7-9 and TRBJ1-4; a weak D match, TRBD1 (5 bases). The V end lost 1 base, the J end lost 5 bases, and 8 bases lay between the germline ends. This CDR3 has 14 residues. Germline CDR1 and CDR2: SEHNR and FQNEAQ (reference sequence). The DNA of the CDR3 is TGTGCCAGCAGCTTAGGACAGCTAAATGAAAAACTGTTTTTT. Translation gives CASSLGQLNEKLFF.

This clone has only a few counts. The genes are TRBV7-9 and TRBJ1-4; 12 bases are shared with TRBD1. The CDR3 runs 17 residues. The germline gives CDR1 SEHNR, CDR2 FQNEAQ (reference sequence). Trimming at V came to 4 bases and at J to 0 bases, leaving 3 bases not matched to a gene. CDR3 coding DNA: TGTGCCAGCAGCTGGGGACAGGGGGCCGCAACTAATGAAAAACTGTTTTTT. It specifies CASSWGQGAATNEKLFF.